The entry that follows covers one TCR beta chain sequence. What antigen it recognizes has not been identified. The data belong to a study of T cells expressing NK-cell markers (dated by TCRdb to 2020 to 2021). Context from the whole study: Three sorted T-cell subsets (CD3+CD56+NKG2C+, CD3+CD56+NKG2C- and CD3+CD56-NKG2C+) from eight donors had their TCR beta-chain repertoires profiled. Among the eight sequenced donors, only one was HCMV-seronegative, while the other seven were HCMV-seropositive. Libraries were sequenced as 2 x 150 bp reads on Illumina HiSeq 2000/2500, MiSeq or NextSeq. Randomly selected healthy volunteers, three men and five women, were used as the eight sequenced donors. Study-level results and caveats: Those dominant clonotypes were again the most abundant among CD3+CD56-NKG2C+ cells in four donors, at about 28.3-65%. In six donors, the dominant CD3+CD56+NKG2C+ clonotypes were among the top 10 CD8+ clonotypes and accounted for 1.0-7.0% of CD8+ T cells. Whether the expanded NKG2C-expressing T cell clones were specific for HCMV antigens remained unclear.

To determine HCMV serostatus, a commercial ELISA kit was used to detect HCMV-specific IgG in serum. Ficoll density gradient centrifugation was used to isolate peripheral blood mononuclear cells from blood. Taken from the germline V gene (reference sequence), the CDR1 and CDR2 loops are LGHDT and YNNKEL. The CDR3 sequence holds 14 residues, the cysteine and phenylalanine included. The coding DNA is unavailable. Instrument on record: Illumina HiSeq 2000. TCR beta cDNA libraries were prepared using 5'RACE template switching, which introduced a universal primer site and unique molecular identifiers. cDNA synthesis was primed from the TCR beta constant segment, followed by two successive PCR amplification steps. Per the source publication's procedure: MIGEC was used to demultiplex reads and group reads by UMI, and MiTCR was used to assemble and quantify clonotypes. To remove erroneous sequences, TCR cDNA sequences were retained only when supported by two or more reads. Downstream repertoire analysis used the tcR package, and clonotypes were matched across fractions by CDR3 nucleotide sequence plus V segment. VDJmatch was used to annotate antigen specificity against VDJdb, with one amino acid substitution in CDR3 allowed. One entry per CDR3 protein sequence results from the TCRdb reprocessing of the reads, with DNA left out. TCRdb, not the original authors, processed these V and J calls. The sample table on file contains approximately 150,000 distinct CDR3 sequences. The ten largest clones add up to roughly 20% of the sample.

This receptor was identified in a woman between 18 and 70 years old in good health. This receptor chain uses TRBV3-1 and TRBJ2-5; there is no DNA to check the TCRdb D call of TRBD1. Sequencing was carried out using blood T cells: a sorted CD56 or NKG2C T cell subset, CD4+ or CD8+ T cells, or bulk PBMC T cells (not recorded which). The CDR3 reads CASSHQGARETQYF.